These T cell receptor beta chains were read from a single sample in a study of a mutant IDH1 vaccine in newly diagnosed glioma. Their recognized antigens are unknown. Data came from immunoSEQ multiplex PCR; TCRdb stores just in-frame clones and leaves some out. The sample has 40,000 or so clones, approximately 78% seen once; the top ten hold around 5.5%. Here the sequenced sample was PBMCs, taken from a glioma patient whose treatment included an IDH1 peptide vaccine. The source of these receptors is a middle-aged man with glioma. CDR3s include the opening cysteine and the closing phenylalanine or tryptophan. A D gene is named only where the DNA matches it firmly. Some rows have no size entry. The others give once, few or many, or a class for an expanded clone.

j_gene: TRBJ1-4
d_gene: .
abundance: .
v_gene: TRBV7-9
CDR3nt: TGTGCCAGCAGCCTTCAGGGGACTGCAACTAATGAAAAACTGTTTTTT
CDR3aa: CASSLQGTATNEKLFF

j_gene: TRBJ2-3
d_gene: TRBD2
abundance: .
v_gene: TRBV6-6
CDR3nt: TGTGCCAGCTGCGCGGGGGGCACAGATACGCAGTATTTT
CDR3aa: CASCAGGTDTQYF

j_gene: TRBJ1-5
d_gene: .
abundance: .
v_gene: TRBV4-1
CDR3nt: TGCGCCAGCAGCCAGGGAGGGGTGGGTCCCAATCAGCCCCAGCATTTT
CDR3aa: CASSQGGVGPNQPQHF

j_gene: TRBJ1-5
d_gene: TRBD1
abundance: once
v_gene: TRBV30
CDR3nt: TGTGCCTGGAGTGGCAACAGGGGGCGTATTCAGCCCCAGCATTTT
CDR3aa: CAWSGNRGRIQPQHF

j_gene: TRBJ1-1
d_gene: .
abundance: .
v_gene: TRBV30
CDR3nt: TGTGCCTGGTTCTCGCCGGACGGAACGAACACTGAAGCTTTCTTT
CDR3aa: CAWFSPDGTNTEAFF

j_gene: TRBJ1-6
d_gene: .
abundance: .
v_gene: TRBV9
CDR3nt: TGTGCCAGCAGCGACCCCCAGGGCTCCTATAATTCACCCCTCCACTTT
CDR3aa: CASSDPQGSYNSPLHF

j_gene: TRBJ1-5
d_gene: .
abundance: few
v_gene: TRBV27
CDR3nt: TGTGCCAGCAGTTTGGGGTTCGGACAGCCCCAGCATTTT
CDR3aa: CASSLGFGQPQHF

j_gene: TRBJ1-1
d_gene: .
abundance: .
v_gene: TRBV28
CDR3nt: TGTGCCAGCAGTTTACGTGGAACGAACACTGAAGCTTTCTTT
CDR3aa: CASSLRGTNTEAFF

j_gene: TRBJ2-7
d_gene: .
abundance: .
v_gene: TRBV5-1
CDR3nt: TGCGCCAGCAGCTTTCCGCCGGGACAAACGGATTCTTACGAGCAGTACTTC
CDR3aa: CASSFPPGQTDSYEQYF

j_gene: TRBJ1-1
d_gene: TRBD1
abundance: .
v_gene: TRBV4-1
CDR3nt: TGCGCCAGCAGCCAAGAAGGAATAGTAACAGGGGGAACTTTCTTT
CDR3aa: CASSQEGIVTGGTFF

j_gene: TRBJ1-2
d_gene: .
abundance: .
v_gene: TRBV6-5
CDR3nt: TGTGCCAGCAGTTACAGGGGTGGCTACACCTTC
CDR3aa: CASSYRGGYTF

j_gene: TRBJ2-7
d_gene: .
abundance: .
v_gene: TRBV7-9
CDR3nt: TGTGCCAGCATCCTCTTAGCCCAGGGGCAGATAGCGGGCTCCGAGCAGTACTTC
CDR3aa: CASILLAQGQIAGSEQYF

j_gene: TRBJ1-4
d_gene: .
abundance: .
v_gene: TRBV6-5
CDR3nt: TGTGCCAGCAGTTTCTTTCGTCCGCCGGGGGGTGAAAAACTGTTTTTT
CDR3aa: CASSFFRPPGGEKLFF

j_gene: TRBJ2-5
d_gene: .
abundance: .
v_gene: TRBV4-1
CDR3nt: TGCGCCAGCAGCCAAGGTTGGCAGGCGAACCAAGAGACCCAGTACTTC
CDR3aa: CASSQGWQANQETQYF

j_gene: TRBJ2-5
d_gene: .
abundance: .
v_gene: TRBV4-2
CDR3nt: TGTGCCTCGGGGCTTGGGGGGGGCGGTGAGACCCAGTACTTC
CDR3aa: CASGLGGGGETQYF

j_gene: TRBJ2-7
d_gene: TRBD1
abundance: once
v_gene: TRBV2
CDR3nt: TGTGCCAGCAGCGAACAGGGGGCACCCTCCTACGAGCAGTACTTC
CDR3aa: CASSEQGAPSYEQYF

j_gene: TRBJ2-2
d_gene: .
abundance: .
v_gene: TRBV6-5
CDR3nt: TGTGCCAGCAGTTACGAGGGGGGGCGGAGCGGGGAGCTGTTTTTT
CDR3aa: CASSYEGGRSGELFF